This T cell receptor beta chain was identified in a study of T cell changes during pregnancy in multiple sclerosis. Generated by immunoSEQ multiplex PCR, the TCRdb table keeps only in-frame clones and is missing some. The sample includes around 100,000 clones, over 85% seen only once; the top ten take more than 0.95%. Sequences were derived from peripheral blood, sampled in the second trimester of pregnancy. The source is a female donor with multiple sclerosis, enrolled in a pregnancy study.

CDR3 sequence: CASSGTGFRTQYF. CDR3 DNA: TGTGCCAGCAGCGGGACAGGGTTTAGGACCCAGTACTTC. The chain is built from TRBV7-6 and TRBJ2-5; 9 bases map to TRBD1. V gave up 5 bases and J gave up 7 bases; unmatched junction bases: 5. CDR3 length: 13 amino acids. The germline V gene encodes CDR1 SGHVS and CDR2 FNYEAQ.